This TCR beta chain was obtained from a study of shared clonotypes between healthy human individuals. General observations from the study: Few donors limited the genetic and exposure-history diversity represented. Blood alone was sampled, and tissue repertoires likely differ.

In the case of this clone: Its antigen is unidentified.

V lost 0 bases to trimming and J lost 9 bases, with 12 bases between them. The germline V gene encodes CDR1 SEHNR and CDR2 FQNEAQ (reference sequence). The CDR3 is 14 residues long. Produced via immunoSEQ multiplex PCR; TCRdb's table is partial and in-frame only. The repertoire holds more than 2 million clones, with roughly 94% as singletons. Naive CD8 cells comprised CD45RO-negative, CCR7-positively selected cells, excluding terminally differentiated effector memory CD45RA+ cells. This TCR derives from a man between 18 and 35 years old in good health. The chain employs TRBV7-9 and TRBJ2-1; D unclear. Sequenced: naive CD8+ T cells sorted from blood. CDR3 DNA: TGTGCCAGCAGCTTAGCTTCTCCTCTTTTTGAGCAGTTCTTC. It translates to CASSLASPLFEQFF.